These 20 T cell receptor beta chains came from one sample sequenced in a study of radiation and T cells in renal cell carcinoma. Sequencing used immunoSEQ multiplex PCR; TCRdb keeps in-frame clones, though not all of them. The sample lists about 140,000 clones, over 80% occurring once. Time point here: baseline pretreatment blood. Treatment specified: 15 Gy SBRT to primary tumor, nephrectomy 4 weeks later. This material consisted of blood, taken from a patient whose treatment included radiotherapy and nephrectomy. The receptors were sampled from a woman between 45 and 65 years old with renal cell carcinoma.

The chain employs TRBV5-1 and TRBJ2-1; 11 positions agree with TRBD1. Germline assignment: CDR1 SGHRS and CDR2 YFSETQ. V lost 4 bases and J lost 8; bases outside the gene matches: 8. The CDR3 extends over 15 amino acids. The CDR3, as DNA: TGCGCCAGCAGCGAATTGGACAGGGGGCCCGATGAGCAGTTCTTC. It is translated as CASSELDRGPDEQFF. The whole variable domain, remainder taken from reference TRBV5-1 and TRBJ2-1, is KAGVTQTPRYLIKTRGQQVTLSCSPISGHRSVSWYQQTPGQGLQFLFEYFSETQRNKGNFPGRFSGRQFSNSRSEMNVSTLELGDSALYLCASSELDRGPDEQFFGPGTRLTVL.

The chain links TRBV30 to TRBJ2-7; D is ambiguous. There are 12 residues in the CDR3. Germline V CDR1 and CDR2: GTSNPN, SVGIG (reference sequence). Trimming removed 0 bases at V and 7 bases at J, with 10 bases between. CDR3 nucleotide sequence: TGTGCCTGGAGTGTAAGGTCAGGAGAGCAGTACTTC. This codes for CAWSVRSGEQYF.

In this sample, this clone turned up a few times. This chain connects TRBV19 to TRBJ1-2; weak D call: TRBD1 (6 bases). This CDR3 comprises 14 residues. Trimming left V 5 bases short and J 8 bases short, with 18 bases between. Germline assignment: CDR1 LNHDA and CDR2 SQIVND (reference sequence). The CDR3 here is CASSLPQTGHGYTF. CDR3 bases: TGTGCCAGTAGTTTACCACAAACAGGGCACGGCTACACCTTC.

This clone was recorded once. The V and J genes are TRBV10-1 and TRBJ1-2; unclear D gene. CDR1 is WNHNN, CDR2 SYGVQD, per germline (reference sequence). CDR3 length equals 13 residues. With 3 bases removed from V and 3 bases from J, the gap between germline ends came to 8 bases. CDR3 loop: CASSDVPDYGYTF. CDR3 in DNA: TGCGCCAGCAGTGATGTACCGGACTATGGCTACACCTTC.

The J gene is TRBJ1-2, the V gene TRBV18; possible D gene TRBD1, 6 bases. This CDR3 has 15 amino acids. Trimming removed 4 bases from V and 3 bases from J, with 15 bases in between. Germline CDR1 is KGHSH and CDR2 is LQKENI. The CDR3 loop reads CASSLQGSVDYGYTF. CDR3 nucleotide sequence: TGTGCCAGCTCACTCCAGGGGTCGGTGGACTATGGCTACACCTTC.

This rearrangement joins TRBV6-5 to TRBJ1-4, with 8 bases aligning to TRBD1. The germline V gene encodes CDR1 MNHEY and CDR2 SVGAGI. CDR3 size: 15 residues. The V and J ends lost 5 bases and 2 bases, in that order; junction bases with no gene match: 4. CDR3 nucleotide sequence: TGTGCCAGCAGTCACAGGACAGGGACTAATGAAAAACTGTTTTTT. It yields the protein CASSHRTGTNEKLFF.

This chain links TRBV6-5 with TRBJ1-1; tentative D call: TRBD1 (6 bases). Germline values: CDR1 MNHEY, CDR2 SVGAGI. Trimming pared 4 bases from V and 0 bases from J, leaving 12 bases between. The CDR3 sequence is 15 residues long. CDR3 sequence reads: CASSSGDRMNTEAFF. CDR3 DNA sequence: TGTGCCAGCAGTTCCGGAGACAGGATGAACACTGAAGCTTTCTTT.

The chain has TRBV4-1 and TRBJ2-7; the D gene is possibly TRBD1 (5 bases). The CDR3 sequence is 14 residues long. V lost 0 bases and J lost 3, with 9 bases in between. The V gene's germline CDR1 is MGHRA and CDR2 YSYEKL. The DNA of the CDR3 is TGCGCCAGCAGCCAAGAGATCACAGGCTACGAGCAGTACTTC. This gives the protein CASSQEITGYEQYF.

V gene TRBV30 combines with J gene TRBJ2-5; no clear D. Germline V gives CDR1 GTSNPN, CDR2 SVGIG (reference sequence). V lost 4 bases and J lost 1, with 10 bases in between. The CDR3 has 13 amino acids. The CDR3 is CAWTRNPQETQYF. The CDR3 DNA is TGTGCCTGGACGCGGAACCCCCAAGAGACCCAGTACTTC.

For the CDR3, the DNA is TGTGCCAGTAGTCAAGGACTAGCGCGGGGCTACGAGCAGTACTTC. Protein: CASSQGLARGYEQYF. This chain uses TRBV19 with TRBJ2-7, with 9 bases aligning to TRBD2. The J segment lost 3 bases and the V segment lost 5 bases, leaving 8 bases of the junction unmatched. Looked up from germline, CDR1 is LNHDA and CDR2 is SQIVND (reference sequence). This CDR3 has 15 amino acids. Combining the CDR3 with reference TRBV19 and TRBJ2-7 gives the whole variable domain DGGITQSPKYLFRKEGQNVTLSCEQNLNHDAMYWYRQDPGQGLRLIYYSQIVNDFQKGDIAEGYSVSREKKESFPLTVTSAQKNPTAFYLCASSQGLARGYEQYFGPGTRLTVT.

This clone was counted a single time. V usage is TRBV27 and J usage is TRBJ2-7; D may correspond to TRBD1 or TRBD2 (6 bases each). Trimming took 3 bases from V and 4 from J, leaving 22 bases between them. This CDR3 comprises 17 residues. CDR1 MNHEY and CDR2 SMNVEV come from the germline V gene (reference sequence). CDR3 sequence (DNA): TGTGCCAGCAGTTTGCAGTACAGGGCGGGGTTGGGGTACGAGCAGTACTTC. It codes for CASSLQYRAGLGYEQYF.

In its sample, this clone was seen a few times. The chain combines TRBV10-3 with TRBJ2-7; D may correspond to TRBD1 or TRBD2 (5 bases each). The V end lost 0 bases, the J end lost 4 bases, and 7 bases lay between the germline ends. Germline loops: CDR1 ENHRY, CDR2 SYGVKD. The CDR3 is 13 residues long. The CDR3 DNA follows: TGTGCCATCAGTGAGTCGTGGGGGTACGAGCAGTACTTC. It translates to CAISESWGYEQYF.

The chain combines TRBV6-1 with TRBJ2-2; no definite D call. CDR1 is MNHNS, CDR2 SASEGT, per germline. V was clipped by 2 bases and J by 0 bases, with 7 bases between them. The CDR3 has 15 amino acids. The CDR3 region is CASSERVPNTGELFF. For the CDR3, the DNA is TGTGCCAGCAGTGAACGAGTCCCGAACACCGGGGAGCTGTTTTTT.

This chain connects TRBV5-1 to TRBJ2-7; tentative D call: TRBD2 (6 bases). Looked up from germline, CDR1 is SGHRS and CDR2 is YFSETQ. V was clipped by 1 base and J by 1 base, with 9 bases between them. CDR3 size: 14 residues. In nucleotides, the CDR3 is TGCGCCAGCAGCTTGCCTAGCGAGTCCTACGAGCAGTACTTC. It translates to CASSLPSESYEQYF. Combining the CDR3 with reference TRBV5-1 and TRBJ2-7 gives the whole variable domain KAGVTQTPRYLIKTRGQQVTLSCSPISGHRSVSWYQQTPGQGLQFLFEYFSETQRNKGNFPGRFSGRQFSNSRSEMNVSTLELGDSALYLCASSLPSESYEQYFGPGTRLTVT.

The chain has TRBV6-4 and TRBJ1-1; D remains unclear. The germline V gene encodes CDR1 MRHNA and CDR2 SNTAGT. V was clipped by 0 bases and J by 5 bases, with 7 bases between them. This CDR3 spans 13 amino acids. The CDR3 coding sequence is TGTGCCAGCAGTGACTCGTTAACTACTGAAGCTTTCTTT. Translating gives CASSDSLTTEAFF.

The genes are TRBV7-2 and TRBJ1-2; D possibly corresponds to TRBD1 (5 bases). CDR1 is SGHTA, CDR2 FQGNSA, per germline. Trimming took off 7 bases at V and 3 bases at J, with 9 bases between the two ends. The CDR3 has 12 residues. This chain's CDR3 is CASTREDYGYTF. In nucleotides, the CDR3 is TGTGCCAGCACCAGGGAAGACTATGGCTACACCTTC.

This chain connects TRBV10-3 to TRBJ2-7; 8 positions agree with TRBD1. This CDR3 has 15 residues. In germline, CDR1 is ENHRY, CDR2 SYGVKD. V shed 4 bases, J shed 3 bases, and the junction held 8 bases outside the gene matches. The CDR3: CAISGTRTGSYEQYF. In DNA form, the CDR3 reads TGTGCCATCAGTGGGACCCGGACAGGGAGCTACGAGCAGTACTTC.

CDR3 sequence (DNA): TGTGCCAGCAGGACAATACAGGGGAATAATTCACCCCTCCACTTT. It yields the protein CASRTIQGNNSPLHF. The chain has TRBV6-5 and TRBJ1-6; 7 nucleotides agree with TRBD1. Trimming cost V 6 bases and J 5 bases; bases outside gene matches: 7. The CDR3 sequence is 15 residues long. In germline, CDR1 is MNHEY, CDR2 SVGAGI.

This clone came up once. The V gene is TRBV4-3, the J gene TRBJ2-1; D is unclear. This CDR3 contains 13 residues. Germline loops: CDR1 LGHNA, CDR2 YSLEER. Deletions cut 0 bases from V and 8 bases from J, with 8 bases between. The CDR3 nucleotides are TGCGCCAGCAGCCAAGAAGAAGAACATGAGCAGTTCTTC. Its protein product is CASSQEEEHEQFF.

This chain connects TRBV7-2 to TRBJ2-7; D unresolved. CDR1 and CDR2 from the germline V gene are SGHTA and FQGNSA. V was trimmed by 8 bases and J by 1 base, leaving 18 bases between them. The CDR3 contains 15 residues. In DNA, the CDR3 is TGTGCCAGCCGTAAGGGTCGAGGTCCTTCCTACGAGCAGTACTTC. It translates to CASRKGRGPSYEQYF.